This passage covers 22 T cell receptor beta chains from one sample sequenced in a study of T-cell memory formation after mild COVID-19. In TCRdb, the 5' RACE reads were re-called with MiXCR into one record per CDR3 protein. Found here are roughly 130,000 distinct CDR3 sequences, over 15% of them singletons; the top ten hold roughly 5%. The sequencing sample was made of PBMCs or a T cell subset sorted from them (not recorded which). The receptors shown here come from a man between 18 and 29 years old who had mild COVID-19 (a few samples of this study predate the infection). Cell type and time point are not known.

This clonotype was detected ten times or more. The genes are TRBV5-1 and TRBJ1-6; TRBD1 is a possible D gene (6 bases). V was cut by 5 bases and J by 9 bases, with 15 bases left in between. The CDR3 loop spans 14 amino acids. Germline CDR1 SGHRS, CDR2 YFSETQ. The CDR3 DNA reads as TGCGCCAGCAGTCAGGGGCGAGTAGGTTCACCCCTCCACTTT. As protein: CASSQGRVGSPLHF.

This clonotype was picked up a small number of times. The rearrangement joins TRBV4-3 to TRBJ2-2; no firm D call. V lost 0 bases to trimming and J lost 5 bases, with 13 bases between them. This CDR3 comprises 16 residues. CDR1 and CDR2 (germline): LGHNA, YSLEER. CDR3 region: CASSQDTGRWTGELFF. CDR3 sequence (DNA): TGCGCCAGCAGCCAAGATACGGGCAGGTGGACCGGGGAGCTGTTTTTT.

CDR3 region: CASSLGLGRRTQYF. The CDR3 region has the DNA TGTGCCAGCAGCTTGGGGCTAGGCCGGAGGACCCAGTACTTC. This chain links TRBV5-4 with TRBJ2-5; D gene uncertain. The CDR3 is 14 amino acids. V was clipped by 0 bases and J by 7 bases, with 13 bases between them. Germline V gene data show CDR1 as SGHNT and CDR2 as YYREEE (reference sequence).

This clonotype has ten or more counts. The chain employs TRBV20-1 and TRBJ2-1; the D call may be TRBD1 or TRBD2 (6 bases each). CDR1 is DFQATT, CDR2 SNEGSKA, per germline (reference sequence). This CDR3 is built from 15 residues. V shed 5 bases and J shed 3 bases, with 17 bases lying between them. CDR3 amino acids: CSALGGISLYNEQFF. CDR3 coding DNA: TGCAGTGCTCTGGGGGGCATCTCACTCTACAATGAGCAGTTCTTC.

This clonotype appeared a few times. The gene calls are TRBV3-1 and TRBJ2-5, with TRBD2 matching 9 bases. Germline CDR1 and CDR2: LGHDT and YNNKEL (reference sequence). V dropped 4 bases and J dropped 4; count of bases not matched to a gene: 7. This CDR3 is built from 15 residues. CDR3 DNA: TGTGCCAGCAGCCTAGCGGGGGCTGGGATAGAGACCCAGTACTTC. Protein: CASSLAGAGIETQYF.

This clonotype was seen a handful of times. This CDR3 is CATSGSRTQYF. The CDR3 nucleotides are TGTGCCACCTCAGGGTCGAGGACCCAGTACTTC. V is TRBV12-3 or TRBV12-4 and J is TRBJ2-5, with D possibly TRBD1 on 5 matching bases. Trimming removed 10 bases at V and 7 bases at J, with 13 bases between. There are 11 residues in the CDR3.

The chain combines TRBV12-3 or TRBV12-4 with TRBJ1-2, with D maybe TRBD1 (6 bases). CDR3 length: 13 amino acids. V lost 8 bases and J lost 5, with 15 bases in between. CDR3: CASGFGQKYGYTF. As DNA, the CDR3 is TGTGCCAGCGGGTTCGGACAGAAGTATGGCTACACCTTC.

The rearrangement uses TRBV9 and TRBJ2-2; D unclear. Germline CDR1 reads SGDLS; CDR2 reads YYNGEE. This CDR3 has 16 residues. V was shortened by 4 bases and J by 1 base, with 14 bases between the two germline ends. The CDR3 DNA reads TGTGCCAGCAGCCCCAGTGCCGGAAGGAACACCGGGGAGCTGTTTTTT. Translated, it gives CASSPSAGRNTGELFF.

The sample holds a few counts of this clonotype. The chain employs TRBV5-1 and TRBJ2-6; D unclear. The germline CDR1 and CDR2 sequences are SGHRS and YFSETQ. V lost 0 bases to trimming and J lost 0 bases, with 10 bases between them. This CDR3 comprises 17 residues. The CDR3 region is CASSLDVGFSGANVLTF. For the CDR3, the DNA is TGCGCCAGCAGCTTGGATGTGGGTTTCTCTGGGGCCAACGTCCTGACTTTC.

This chain connects TRBV5-1 to TRBJ2-3, with D unclear. This CDR3 comprises 12 residues. Germline lookup yields CDR1 SGHRS and CDR2 YFSETQ. Deletions cut 3 bases from V and 5 bases from J, with 7 bases between. In DNA form, the CDR3 reads TGCGCCAGCAGCTGGGATCGAGATACGCAGTATTTT. This encodes CASSWDRDTQYF.

This clonotype was seen a few times. J is TRBJ1-2 and V is TRBV28; D unresolved. Between the trimmed V and J ends, which lost 7 bases and 11 bases, there was a span of 14 bases. Germline values: CDR1 MDHEN, CDR2 SYDVKM. This CDR3 has 11 residues. CDR3 nucleotide sequence: TGTGCCAGCACTTCGGGGAGACCGTACACCTTC. As protein: CASTSGRPYTF.

This clonotype was seen just once. The chain joins TRBV18 to TRBJ2-7; TRBD2 is a possible D gene (5 bases). Germline V CDR1 and CDR2: KGHSH, LQKENI. CDR3 size: 12 residues. The ends were cut back, 5 bases at V and 2 bases at J, with 7 bases in the middle. CDR3 coding DNA: TGTGCCAGCTCAGGAGCGGCCTACGAGCAGTACTTC. Protein product: CASSGAAYEQYF. Using reference TRBV18 and TRBJ2-7 for the parts outside the CDR3, the full variable domain is NAGVMQNPRHLVRRRGQEARLRCSPMKGHSHVYWYRQLPEEGLKFMVYLQKENIIDESGMPKERFSAEFPKEGPSILRIQQVVRGDSAAYFCASSGAAYEQYFGPGTRLTVT.

The chain links TRBV20-1 to TRBJ2-3; 10 bases align to TRBD2. CDR3 length: 17 amino acids. Trimming cost V 3 bases and J 0 bases; bases outside gene matches: 9. From germline, CDR1 is DFQATT and CDR2 SNEGSKA (reference sequence). Written as DNA, the CDR3 is TGCAGTGCTAGGACACTAGCGGGGTCGCTTAGCACAGATACGCAGTATTTT. Protein: CSARTLAGSLSTDTQYF.

The chain is built from TRBV20-1 and TRBJ1-6; D is unresolved. Trimming took 5 bases from V and 6 from J, leaving 11 bases between them. Germline assignment: CDR1 DFQATT and CDR2 SNEGSKA (reference sequence). The CDR3 loop spans 13 amino acids. The CDR3 protein is CSADRDINSPLHF. The DNA for the CDR3 is TGCAGTGCTGACCGGGATATTAATTCACCCCTCCACTTT.

The V gene is TRBV4-3, the J gene TRBJ2-3; TRBD2 agrees at 10 bases. With 1 base clipped from V and 3 bases from J, the junction kept 10 bases outside the gene matches. CDR3 length equals 18 residues. Germline values: CDR1 LGHNA, CDR2 YSLEER. CDR3 region: CASSQALSAGGRTDTQYF. For the CDR3, the DNA is TGCGCCAGCAGCCAAGCCCTCTCAGCGGGGGGGCGTACAGATACGCAGTATTTT.

This clonotype appeared many times. This chain uses TRBV7-2 with TRBJ2-7; the match to TRBD1 covers 8 bases. CDR3 size: 14 residues. In germline, CDR1 is SGHTA, CDR2 FQGNSA. Losses at the gene ends were 5 bases for V and 2 bases for J; bases not matched to a gene: 5. CDR3 nucleotide sequence: TGTGCCAGCAGCCCACAGGGGGGACCCTACGAGCAGTACGTC. It is translated as CASSPQGGPYEQYV.

CDR3 sequence reads: CATSRQGPSRGTQYF. The DNA for the CDR3 is TGTGCCACCAGCAGGCAGGGCCCGTCACGGGGGACCCAGTACTTC. The rearrangement links TRBV24-1 to TRBJ2-5, with D tentatively TRBD1 or TRBD2 (5 bases each). Trimming took off 7 bases at V and 7 bases at J, with 21 bases between the two ends. This CDR3 comprises 15 residues. CDR1 and CDR2 (germline): KGHDR, SFDVKD.

In its sample, this clonotype was seen a few times. The chain employs TRBV7-2 and TRBJ2-7; either TRBD1 or TRBD2 may fit D (5 bases each). With 4 bases removed from V and 1 base from J, the gap between germline ends came to 20 bases. This CDR3 contains 17 residues. From germline, CDR1 is SGHTA and CDR2 FQGNSA. CDR3 sequence: CASSSLRDGAISYEQYV. The CDR3 nucleotides read TGTGCCAGCAGCTCGCTCCGGGACGGAGCTATTTCCTACGAGCAGTACGTC.

This clonotype was detected many times. The chain joins TRBV7-6 to TRBJ2-7; possibly TRBD2 for D (6 bases). Germline values: CDR1 SGHVS, CDR2 FNYEAQ. This CDR3 is 14 amino acids long. Trimming shortened V by 4 bases and J by 5 bases, and 15 bases separated the two germline ends. The CDR3 spells CASSSVRGYHEQYF. In DNA form, the CDR3 reads TGTGCCAGCAGCTCAGTTCGGGGGTACCACGAGCAGTACTTC.

The chain employs TRBV12-3 or TRBV12-4 and TRBJ1-5; possible D gene TRBD1, 5 bases. This CDR3 comprises 14 residues. V lost 1 base and J lost 5, with 9 bases in between. In DNA, the CDR3 is TGTGCCAGCAGTTTAGACAGGAGACATCAGCCCCAGCATTTT. As protein: CASSLDRRHQPQHF.

This rearrangement joins TRBV12-5 to TRBJ1-1; no reliable D call. Trimming removed 6 bases from V and 7 bases from J, with 6 bases in between. CDR1 is LGHNT, CDR2 FRNRAP, per germline. This CDR3 spans 10 amino acids. The DNA for the CDR3 is TGTGCTAGTGGAATCGGTGAAGCTTTCTTT. Amino acid sequence: CASGIGEAFF.

This rearrangement joins TRBV10-3 to TRBJ1-2, with 9 bases lining up with TRBD1. CDR3 size: 14 residues. CDR1 and CDR2 from the germline V gene are ENHRY and SYGVKD. J gave up 3 bases and V 8 bases, and 7 bases lay outside the gene matches. The CDR3 DNA sequence: TGTGCCATCGGGGGACAGGGAGGTGACTATGGCTACACCTTC. It specifies CAIGGQGGDYGYTF.